The 6 T cell receptor beta chains given below trace back to one sample, sequenced in a study of spatial heterogeneity in lung cancer. Time point meaning: sample taken at primary tumor resection. Sequencing was performed on whole RNA extracted from tumor and nontumor lung tissue, or from frozen PBMC, and the material was left unsorted. TCRdb re-derived calls from the 5' RACE reads in MiXCR, one entry per CDR3 protein. Here the sample spans about 40,000 distinct CDR3 sequences, 4% to 6% being singletons. The sample here was PBMCs, taken at surgery. All receptors derive from a female donor with early-stage non-small cell lung cancer.

V and J are TRBV7-6 and TRBJ1-5, with D perhaps TRBD1 (5 bases). The germline gives CDR1 SGHVS, CDR2 FNYEAQ. The CDR3 has 15 residues. Trimming cost V 0 bases and J 5 bases, with 11 bases left between them. The CDR3 sequence: CASSLARGRDQPQHF. DNA of the CDR3: TGTGCCAGCAGCTTAGCGCGGGGGAGGGATCAGCCCCAGCATTTT.

This clonotype was counted at least ten times. The chain is built from TRBV29-1 and TRBJ2-7; 10 nucleotides line up with TRBD1. The trim removed 4 bases at V and 5 bases at J, leaving 11 bases unmatched. Germline V lookup: CDR1 SQVTM, CDR2 ANQGSEA. The CDR3 runs 15 residues. CDR3 loop: CSVGARDRGLDEQYF. Here the CDR3 DNA reads TGCAGCGTTGGGGCCCGGGACAGGGGATTGGACGAGCAGTACTTC.

This clonotype was seen ten or more times. V usage is TRBV20-1 and J usage is TRBJ2-5, with D maybe TRBD2 (5 bases). Germline CDR1 reads DFQATT; CDR2 reads SNEGSKA (reference sequence). The V and J ends lost 5 bases and 7 bases respectively, with 14 bases between them. The CDR3 totals 12 residues. CDR3 coding DNA: TGCAGTGCTCCCACTAGGGCAGGGACCCAGTACTTC. It codes for CSAPTRAGTQYF.

This clonotype was counted many times. The chain combines TRBV28 with TRBJ1-1, with D uncertain. CDR3 length: 13 amino acids. Germline loops: CDR1 MDHEN, CDR2 SYDVKM. V was cut by 4 bases and J by 3 bases, with 9 bases left in between. This chain's CDR3 is CASSWAEDTEAFF. The CDR3, as DNA: TGTGCCAGCAGTTGGGCAGAGGACACTGAAGCTTTCTTT.

This clonotype was detected ten times or more. This chain links TRBV7-2 with TRBJ2-3, with 9 nucleotides matching TRBD2. The length of the CDR3 is 17 residues. Trimming cost V 5 bases and J 1 base; bases outside gene matches: 10. Germline assignment: CDR1 SGHTA and CDR2 FQGNSA. CDR3 in DNA: TGTGCCAGCAGCCCATCGGTCCTAGCGGGGCGCACAGATACGCAGTATTTT. This codes for CASSPSVLAGRTDTQYF.

This clonotype came up many times. V and J are TRBV5-1 and TRBJ2-3, with D uncertain. The CDR3 runs 15 residues. From germline, CDR1 is SGHRS and CDR2 YFSETQ. V was shortened by 0 bases and J by 0 bases, with 8 bases between the two germline ends. CDR3 loop: CASSLDLSSTDTQYF. For the CDR3, the DNA is TGCGCCAGCAGCTTGGATCTTTCTAGCACAGATACGCAGTATTTT.